This T cell receptor (beta chain) was profiled in a study of T cell responses to AZD1222 COVID-19 vaccine. In the study overall: Second doses that came at about 4 or about 12 weeks were put together.

Turning to this clone: Its antigen remains unidentified.

General observations from the study: Vaccine-associated CD4 TCRs ranged over spike, dominating at 160-218 and 743-854. Spike-specific TCR breadth and depth both grew after two AZD1222 doses. The sample set comprised mostly white British donors with more females, and clonal diversity was possibly underestimated.

Profiled with immunoSEQ multiplex PCR; TCRdb holds only in-frame clones, not every one. The sample consists of 150,000 to 180,000 clones, roughly 90% of them appearing once. Germline CDR1 is SNHLY and CDR2 is FYNNEI. Trimming cost V 3 bases and J 11 bases; bases outside gene matches: 12. The CDR3 spans 16 residues. The sequence came from an adult in good health. The chain links TRBV2 to TRBJ1-5, with TRBD1 matching over 11 bases. The material sequenced was peripheral blood, taken on day 0 of AZD1222 vaccination. DNA of the CDR3: TGTGCCAGCAGTGAGGGACAGGGGGGCAGTGTTGCAGCCCAGCATTTT. Its protein is CASSEGQGGSVAAQHF.